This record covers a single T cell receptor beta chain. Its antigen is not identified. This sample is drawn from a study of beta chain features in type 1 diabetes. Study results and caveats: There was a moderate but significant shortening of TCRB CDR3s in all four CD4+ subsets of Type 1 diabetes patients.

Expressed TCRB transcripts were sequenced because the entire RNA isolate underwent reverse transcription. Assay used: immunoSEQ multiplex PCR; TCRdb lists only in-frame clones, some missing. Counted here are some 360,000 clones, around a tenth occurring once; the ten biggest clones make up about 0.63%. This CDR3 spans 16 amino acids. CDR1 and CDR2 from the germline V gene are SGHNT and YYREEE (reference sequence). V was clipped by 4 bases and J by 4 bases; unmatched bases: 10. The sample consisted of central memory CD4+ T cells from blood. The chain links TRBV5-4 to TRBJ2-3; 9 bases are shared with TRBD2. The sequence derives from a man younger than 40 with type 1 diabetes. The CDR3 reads CASSLGVSGSSDTQYF. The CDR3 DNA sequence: TGTGCCAGCAGCCTCGGTGTTAGCGGGAGCTCAGATACGCAGTATTTT.